This is a list of T cell receptor beta chains from one sample in a study of graft-versus-host responses after intestinal transplantation. Sequencing was performed with immunoSEQ multiplex PCR; in TCRdb, only in-frame clones are kept and a portion is missing. The profile shows about 54,000 clones, about 90% of them singletons. The sequencing here drew on PBMCs, taken roughly 95 weeks after intestinal transplant. All receptors come from a human patient who received an intestinal transplant, so some T cells may come from the graft donor. Both conserved end residues are part of each CDR3. The D gene is left open where the match is weak. Clone size is stated in some rows and not others, as once, few, many or a class when expanded.

>TRBD1|-|TRBJ2-1|TRBV12-5
CASGLVLGQGGTVEQFF
TGTGCTAGTGGTTTGGTACTGGGACAGGGTGGAACAGTTGAGCAGTTCTTC
>TRBD1|-|TRBJ1-2|TRBV29-1
CSVETGGISYGYTF
TGCAGCGTTGAGACAGGGGGCATTAGCTATGGCTACACCTTC
>TRBD1|-|TRBJ1-2|TRBV7-9
CASSLRDRGFYGYTF
TGTGCCAGCAGCTTAAGGGACAGGGGGTTTTATGGCTACACCTTC
>-|-|TRBJ1-1|TRBV11-2
CASSTVEEIVNTEAFF
TGTGCCAGCAGCACCGTGGAAGAAATTGTGAACACTGAAGCTTTCTTT
>TRBD2|-|TRBJ2-1|TRBV19
CASSGGLAARHNEQFF
TGTGCCAGTAGCGGAGGACTAGCGGCGCGGCACAATGAGCAGTTCTTC
>-|-|TRBJ2-7|TRBV7-9
CASSLSNKGTGSSYEQYF
TGTGCCAGCAGCTTAAGTAACAAAGGGACTGGGAGCTCCTACGAGCAGTACTTC
>TRBD2|-|TRBJ2-6|TRBV6-1
CASTSGGFGANVLTF
TGTGCCAGCACTAGCGGGGGGTTTGGGGCCAACGTCCTGACTTTC
>TRBD1|-|TRBJ2-2|TRBV7-9
CASSLGRPDRVFSGELFF
TGTGCCAGCAGCTTAGGCCGGCCGGACAGGGTATTTTCCGGGGAGCTGTTTTTT
>-|-|TRBJ1-1|TRBV2
CASSFRSDTEAFF
TGTGCCAGCAGTTTCCGATCGGACACTGAAGCTTTCTTT
>-|-|TRBJ1-2|TRBV30
CAWSVPGGNGYTF
TGTGCCTGGAGTGTACCTGGGGGCAATGGCTACACCTTC
>-|-|TRBJ2-3|TRBV7-8
CASSLGGATDTQYF
TGTGCCAGCAGCTTAGGGGGAGCCACAGATACGCAGTATTTT
>TRBD1|-|TRBJ1-1|TRBV12-5
CASGMGRTGKNTEAFF
TGTGCTAGTGGTATGGGGCGGACAGGGAAGAACACTGAAGCTTTCTTT
>TRBD2|-|TRBJ2-3|TRBV7-3
CASSLTSGRGTDTQYF
TGTGCCAGCAGTCTCACTAGCGGCAGGGGCACAGATACGCAGTATTTT
>-|once|TRBJ2-2|TRBV9
CASSSGGGQGPGELFF
TGTGCCAGCAGCTCCGGAGGAGGTCAGGGCCCCGGGGAGCTGTTTTTT
>-|once|TRBJ1-1|TRBV2
CASTSRAANTEAFF
TGTGCCAGCACCTCGAGGGCGGCGAACACTGAAGCTTTCTTT
>TRBD1|-|TRBJ2-1|TRBV5-1
CASSPGTGYNEQFF
TGCGCCAGCAGCCCTGGGACAGGGTACAATGAGCAGTTCTTC
>TRBD1|-|TRBJ2-7|TRBV4-1
CASSHQSRTGVYEQYF
TGCGCCAGCAGCCACCAGAGTCGGACAGGGGTCTACGAGCAGTACTTC
>-|-|TRBJ2-5|TRBV10-3
CAISERENRQETQYF
TGTGCCATCAGTGAAAGGGAAAACAGACAAGAGACCCAGTACTTC
>-|-|TRBJ2-1|TRBV5-1
CASMLIPGNEQFF
TGCGCCAGCATGCTCATCCCTGGGAATGAGCAGTTCTTC
>-|-|TRBJ2-2|TRBV5-1
CASSVTVNTGELFF
TGCGCCAGCAGCGTGACAGTGAACACCGGGGAGCTGTTTTTT
>TRBD2|-|TRBJ2-3|TRBV18
CASSPPGLTDTQYF
TGTGCCAGCTCACCTCCGGGACTAACAGATACGCAGTATTTT
>-|once|TRBJ2-1|TRBV19
CASGGNEQFF
TGTGCCAGTGGCGGGAATGAGCAGTTCTTC
>-|-|TRBJ2-5|TRBV19
CASSTGGMEQETQYF
TGTGCCAGTAGTACCGGTGGGATGGAACAAGAGACCCAGTACTTC
>-|once|TRBJ1-2|TRBV19
CASRPGLLQTNYGYTF
TGTGCCAGTAGACCGGGCCTGCTTCAAACTAACTATGGCTACACCTTC
>TRBD1|-|TRBJ1-4|TRBV7-9
CASSLGGQSNEKLFF
TGTGCCAGCAGCTTAGGGGGACAGAGTAATGAAAAACTGTTTTTT
>-|-|TRBJ2-3|TRBV19
CASSPRGAYTDTQYF
TGTGCCAGTAGCCCCCGGGGGGCCTACACAGATACGCAGTATTTT
>-|-|TRBJ1-5|TRBV19
CASSIVSSYNQPQHF
TGTGCCAGTAGTATAGTAAGCTCTTATAATCAGCCCCAGCATTTT
>TRBD1|-|TRBJ1-1|TRBV7-6
CASSLFGRGLPEAFF
TGTGCCAGCAGCTTATTCGGCAGGGGGCTACCTGAAGCTTTCTTT
>-|-|TRBJ2-2|TRBV2
CASNWATNTGELFF
TGTGCCAGCAATTGGGCTACGAACACCGGGGAGCTGTTTTTT
>-|-|TRBJ2-2|TRBV7-3
CASSLRGYNTGELFF
TGTGCCAGCAGCTTAAGAGGGTATAACACCGGGGAGCTGTTTTTT
>-|-|TRBJ1-3|TRBV2
CASSIGSSGNTIYF
TGTGCCAGCAGCATTGGAAGCTCTGGAAACACCATATATTTT
>TRBD2|-|TRBJ2-2|TRBV6-1
CASSEAYRGRGAAGELFF
TGTGCCAGCAGTGAAGCGTATCGGGGGCGGGGGGCGGCCGGGGAGCTGTTTTTT
>-|-|TRBJ1-5|TRBV19
CASSIYFDGNQPQHF
TGTGCCAGTAGTATCTATTTTGACGGCAATCAGCCCCAGCATTTT
>TRBD1|-|TRBJ2-5|TRBV10-3
CAISPGQGAKETQYF
TGTGCCATCAGCCCGGGACAGGGGGCGAAGGAGACCCAGTACTTC
>-|-|TRBJ1-2|TRBV29-1
CSVGRGYGYTF
TGCAGCGTTGGCAGGGGCTATGGCTACACCTTC
>-|-|TRBJ2-7|TRBV18
CASSPGAASEQYF
TGTGCCAGCTCACCCGGGGCGGCGTCCGAGCAGTACTTC
>-|-|TRBJ2-5|TRBV29-1
CSVEGTVGIETQYF
TGCAGCGTTGAAGGAACTGTGGGGATAGAGACCCAGTACTTC
>TRBD1|-|TRBJ1-2|TRBV19
CASSINLAGTDSYGYTF
TGTGCCAGTAGCATAAACCTCGCCGGGACAGACTCCTATGGCTACACCTTC
>TRBD1|once|TRBJ1-2|TRBV5-4
CASSLGAGQGLNYGYTF
TGTGCCAGCAGCTTGGGGGCGGGACAGGGACTTAACTATGGCTACACCTTC
>-|-|TRBJ2-5|TRBV27
CASSVGPRGETQYF
TGTGCCAGCAGCGTCGGACCCCGAGGAGAGACCCAGTACTTC